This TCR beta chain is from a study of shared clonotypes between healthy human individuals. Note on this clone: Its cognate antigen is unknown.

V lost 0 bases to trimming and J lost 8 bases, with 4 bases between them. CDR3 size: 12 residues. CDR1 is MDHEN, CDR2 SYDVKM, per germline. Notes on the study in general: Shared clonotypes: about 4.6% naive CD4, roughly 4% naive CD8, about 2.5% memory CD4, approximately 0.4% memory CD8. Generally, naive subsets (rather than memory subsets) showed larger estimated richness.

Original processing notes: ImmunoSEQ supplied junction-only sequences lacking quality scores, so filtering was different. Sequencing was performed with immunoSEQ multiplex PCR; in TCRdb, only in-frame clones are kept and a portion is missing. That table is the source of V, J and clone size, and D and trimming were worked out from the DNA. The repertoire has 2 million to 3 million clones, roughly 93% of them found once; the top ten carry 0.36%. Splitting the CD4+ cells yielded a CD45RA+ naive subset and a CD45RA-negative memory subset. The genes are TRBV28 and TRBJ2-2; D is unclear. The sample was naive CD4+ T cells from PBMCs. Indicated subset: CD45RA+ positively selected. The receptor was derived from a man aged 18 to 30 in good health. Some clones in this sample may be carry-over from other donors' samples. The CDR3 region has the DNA TGTGCCAGCAGTTTATGGAGGGGGGAGCTGTTTTTT. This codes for CASSLWRGELFF.